This TCR beta chain was recorded in a study of blood T cell repertoires in COVID-19. Study details: The origin of the acute and convalescent COVID-19 samples was the United States, Italy and Spain. T cells, B-cell-depleted T cells, or PBMCs supplied cDNA or gDNA.

The V end lost 5 bases, the J end lost 3 bases, and 12 bases lay between the germline ends. CDR1 is SGHTA and CDR2 is FQGNSA in the germline V gene. This CDR3 has 14 amino acids. Per the authors' pipeline: Reference gene primer amplification in the assay estimated nucleated cell counts. TCRdb's table, derived via immunoSEQ multiplex PCR, lists solely in-frame clones and lacks some. The DNA was the basis for D and trimming; V, J and clone size are from that table. The sample lists roughly 160,000 clones, over 80% occurring once. The origin of this receptor is a woman in her sixties or seventies with acute or convalescent COVID-19. Sequenced: peripheral blood. V is TRBV7-2 and J is TRBJ2-3; tentatively, D is TRBD2 (6 bases). CDR3 residues: CASSQGLLTDTQYF. DNA for the CDR3: TGTGCCAGCAGCCAGGGACTCTTGACAGATACGCAGTATTTT.